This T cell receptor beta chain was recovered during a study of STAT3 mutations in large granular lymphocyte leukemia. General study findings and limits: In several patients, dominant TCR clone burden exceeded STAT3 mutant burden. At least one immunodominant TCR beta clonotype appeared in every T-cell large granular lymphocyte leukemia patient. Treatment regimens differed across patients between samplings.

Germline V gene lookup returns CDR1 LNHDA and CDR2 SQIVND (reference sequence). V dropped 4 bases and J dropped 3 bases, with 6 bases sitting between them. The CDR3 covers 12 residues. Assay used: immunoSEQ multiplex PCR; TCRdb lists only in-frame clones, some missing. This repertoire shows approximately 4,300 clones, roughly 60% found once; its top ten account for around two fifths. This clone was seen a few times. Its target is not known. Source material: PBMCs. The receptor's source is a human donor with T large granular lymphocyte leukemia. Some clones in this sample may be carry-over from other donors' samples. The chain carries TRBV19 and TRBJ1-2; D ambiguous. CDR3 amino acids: CASSRVYYGYTF. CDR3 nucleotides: TGTGCCAGTAGTAGGGTCTACTATGGCTACACCTTC.